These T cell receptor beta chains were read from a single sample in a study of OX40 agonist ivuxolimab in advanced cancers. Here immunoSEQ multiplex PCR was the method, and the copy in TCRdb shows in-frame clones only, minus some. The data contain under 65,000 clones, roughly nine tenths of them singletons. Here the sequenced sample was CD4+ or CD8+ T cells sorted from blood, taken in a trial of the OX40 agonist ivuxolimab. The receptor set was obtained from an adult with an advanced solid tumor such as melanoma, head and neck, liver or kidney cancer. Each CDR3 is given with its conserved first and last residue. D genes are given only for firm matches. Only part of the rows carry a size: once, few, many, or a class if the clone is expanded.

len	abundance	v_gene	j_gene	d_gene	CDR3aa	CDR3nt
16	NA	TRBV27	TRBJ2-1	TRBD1	CASSSSGTGSPHEQFF	TGTGCCAGCAGTTCCTCCGGGACAGGGTCCCCCCATGAGCAGTTCTTC
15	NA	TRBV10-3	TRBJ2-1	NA	CAISEPSDPLYEQFF	TGTGCCATCAGTGAACCTAGCGACCCTTTGTATGAGCAGTTCTTC
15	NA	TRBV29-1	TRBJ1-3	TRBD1	CSVGGTDLSGNTIYF	TGCAGCGTGGGCGGGACAGACCTCTCTGGAAACACCATATATTTT
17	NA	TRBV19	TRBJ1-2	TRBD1	CASSTMTGLEANYGYTF	TGTGCCAGTAGTACGATGACAGGGCTGGAAGCTAACTATGGCTACACCTTC
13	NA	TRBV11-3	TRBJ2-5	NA	CASSFRGRETQYF	TGTGCCAGCAGCTTTAGGGGAAGGGAGACCCAGTACTTC
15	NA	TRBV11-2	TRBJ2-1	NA	CASNPVQGIPNEQFF	TGTGCCAGCAACCCAGTTCAGGGAATCCCAAATGAGCAGTTCTTC
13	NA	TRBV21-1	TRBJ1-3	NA	CASSIPGGNTIYF	TGTGCCAGCAGTATACCGGGGGGAAACACCATATATTTT
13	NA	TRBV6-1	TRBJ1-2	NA	CASRAGTTYGYTF	TGTGCCAGCAGAGCCGGGACAACCTATGGCTACACCTTC
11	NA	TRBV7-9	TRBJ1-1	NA	CASSSPPAAFF	TGTGCTAGCAGCTCACCCCCGGCGGCTTTCTTT
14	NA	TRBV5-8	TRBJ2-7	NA	CASSPIQSTYEQYF	TGTGCCAGCAGCCCCATACAGAGTACCTACGAGCAGTACTTC
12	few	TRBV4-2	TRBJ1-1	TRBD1	CASSFDRAEAFF	TGTGCCAGCAGCTTTGACAGGGCTGAAGCTTTCTTT
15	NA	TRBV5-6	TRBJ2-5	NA	CASSLGGKIQETQYF	TGTGCCAGCAGCTTGGGGGGCAAGATCCAAGAGACCCAGTACTTC
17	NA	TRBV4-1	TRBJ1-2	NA	CASSQIWGASQDYGYTF	TGCGCCAGCAGCCAAATTTGGGGGGCCAGTCAAGACTATGGCTACACCTTC
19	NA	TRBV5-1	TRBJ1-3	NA	CASSLGPIPESISGNTIYF	TGCGCCAGCAGCTTGGGACCGATCCCCGAGTCGATCTCTGGAAACACCATATATTTT
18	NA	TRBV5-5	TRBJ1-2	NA	CASSLATTGLGENYGYTF	TGTGCCAGCAGCTTGGCCACCACAGGGCTGGGGGAAAACTATGGCTACACCTTC
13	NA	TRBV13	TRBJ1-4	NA	CASSLAPAEKLFF	TGTGCCAGCAGCTTAGCCCCAGCCGAAAAACTGTTTTTT
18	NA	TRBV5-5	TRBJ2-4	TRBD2	CASSLAGVAGYDKNIQYF	TGTGCCAGCAGCTTGGCCGGGGTAGCGGGGTATGACAAAAACATTCAGTACTTC
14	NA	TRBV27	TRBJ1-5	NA	CASSLGGVGQPQHF	TGTGCCAGCAGCCTGGGGGGGGTCGGGCAGCCCCAGCATTTT
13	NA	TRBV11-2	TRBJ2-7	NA	CASSYLNAYEQYF	TGTGCCAGCAGTTATTTAAACGCCTACGAGCAGTACTTC
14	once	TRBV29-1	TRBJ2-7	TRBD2	CSVLLAGAPYEQYF	TGCAGCGTCTTACTAGCGGGTGCCCCCTACGAGCAGTACTTC
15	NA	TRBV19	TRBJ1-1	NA	CASSSSGTGGAEAFF	TGTGCCAGTAGCTCTTCCGGGACCGGGGGCGCTGAAGCTTTCTTT
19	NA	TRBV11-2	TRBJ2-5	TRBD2	CASSLDYLAGGPWQETQYF	TGTGCCAGCAGCTTAGACTACTTAGCGGGGGGGCCGTGGCAAGAGACCCAGTACTTC
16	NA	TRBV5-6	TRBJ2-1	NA	CASSPLRQEVYNEQFF	TGTGCCAGCAGCCCGCTGAGACAAGAAGTGTACAATGAGCAGTTCTTC
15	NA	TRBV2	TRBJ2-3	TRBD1	CASKPGTVGTDTQYF	TGTGCCAGCAAACCCGGGACAGTCGGCACAGATACGCAGTATTTT
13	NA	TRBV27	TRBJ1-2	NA	CASSYGTGDVYTF	TGTGCCAGCAGCTACGGGACGGGAGATGTCTACACCTTC
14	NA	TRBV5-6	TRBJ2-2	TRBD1	CASSLGTGTGELFF	TGTGCCAGCAGCTTGGGGACAGGGACCGGGGAGCTGTTTTTT
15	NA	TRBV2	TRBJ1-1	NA	CASSEALGRNTEAFF	TGTGCCAGCAGTGAAGCCCTGGGTCGGAACACTGAAGCTTTCTTT
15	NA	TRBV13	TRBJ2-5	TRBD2	CASSLSSGGQETQYF	TGTGCCAGCAGCTTAAGTTCGGGGGGCCAAGAGACCCAGTACTTC
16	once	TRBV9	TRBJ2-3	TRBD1	CASSVGVWTGEDTQYF	TGTGCCAGCAGCGTAGGGGTATGGACAGGGGAGGATACGCAGTATTTT
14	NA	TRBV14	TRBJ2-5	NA	CASSQDNFGETQYF	TGTGCCAGCAGCCAAGATAATTTCGGAGAGACCCAGTACTTC
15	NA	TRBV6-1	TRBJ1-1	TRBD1	CATYDRVRVNTEAFF	TGTGCCACCTACGACAGGGTTAGGGTGAACACTGAAGCTTTCTTT
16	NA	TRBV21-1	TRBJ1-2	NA	CASSKRGTGVGYGYTF	TGTGCCAGCAGCAAAAGGGGGACAGGGGTTGGCTATGGCTACACCTTC
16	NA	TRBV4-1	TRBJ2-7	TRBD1	CASSQERTGPPYEQYF	TGCGCCAGCAGCCAGGAAAGGACAGGACCTCCCTACGAGCAGTACTTC
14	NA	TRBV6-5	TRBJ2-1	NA	CASSQTSLYNEQFF	TGTGCCAGCAGCCAAACTTCGCTCTACAATGAGCAGTTCTTC
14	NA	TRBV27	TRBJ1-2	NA	CASSLTAGQYGYTF	TGTGCCAGCAGTTTAACCGCTGGACAGTATGGCTACACCTTC
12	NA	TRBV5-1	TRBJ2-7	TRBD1	CASSSTGGEQYF	TGCGCCAGCAGCTCAACAGGGGGTGAGCAGTACTTC
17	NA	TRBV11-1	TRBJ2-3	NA	CASSSPTREGYADTQYF	TGTGCCAGCAGCTCCCCGACACGGGAAGGTTATGCAGATACGCAGTATTTT
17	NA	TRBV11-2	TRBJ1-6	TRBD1	CASSLVTQTGDGSPLHF	TGTGCCAGCAGCTTAGTAACCCAGACAGGGGATGGTTCACCCCTCCACTTT
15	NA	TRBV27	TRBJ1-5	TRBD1	CASSSRDRGFQPQHF	TGTGCCAGCAGTTCCCGGGACAGGGGGTTTCAGCCCCAGCATTTT
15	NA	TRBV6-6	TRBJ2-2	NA	CASSSTGLSGGELFF	TGTGCCAGCAGTTCAACGGGCCTATCAGGGGGGGAGCTGTTTTTT
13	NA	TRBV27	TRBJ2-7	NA	CASSWQEKYEQYF	TGTGCCAGCAGTTGGCAGGAGAAGTACGAGCAGTACTTC
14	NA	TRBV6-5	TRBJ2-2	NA	CASSLQENTGELFF	TGTGCCAGCAGCCTACAGGAAAACACCGGGGAGCTGTTTTTT
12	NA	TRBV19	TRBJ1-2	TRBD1	CASSGQGPGYTF	TGTGCCAGTAGTGGACAGGGGCCGGGCTACACCTTC
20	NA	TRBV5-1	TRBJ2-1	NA	CASSPGTGYVSGGMVNEQFF	TGCGCCAGCAGCCCTGGGACAGGGTACGTCAGCGGGGGGATGGTCAATGAGCAGTTCTTC
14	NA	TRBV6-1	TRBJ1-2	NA	CASSEAPAIYGYTF	TGTGCCAGCAGTGAAGCGCCGGCAATCTATGGCTACACCTTC
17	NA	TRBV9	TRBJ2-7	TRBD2	CASSAYPRLAGVYEQYF	TGTGCCAGCAGCGCCTACCCTCGACTAGCGGGGGTCTACGAGCAGTACTTC
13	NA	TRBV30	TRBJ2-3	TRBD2	CAWTSGGLDTQYF	TGTGCCTGGACTAGCGGGGGACTTGATACGCAGTATTTT
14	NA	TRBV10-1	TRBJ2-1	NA	CASSESSSYNEQFF	TGCGCCAGCAGTGAGTCCAGCTCCTACAATGAGCAGTTCTTC
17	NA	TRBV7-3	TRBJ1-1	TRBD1	CASSPTGGAFGNTEAFF	TGTGCCAGCAGCCCGACAGGGGGCGCGTTCGGGAACACTGAAGCTTTCTTT
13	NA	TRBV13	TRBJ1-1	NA	CASSLGPNTEAFF	TGTGCCAGCAGCTTAGGCCCGAACACTGAAGCTTTCTTT
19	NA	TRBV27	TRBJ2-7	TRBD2	CASSSPTRSAGGISYEQYF	TGTGCCAGCAGTTCCCCCACCCGATCAGCGGGGGGGATATCCTACGAGCAGTACTTC
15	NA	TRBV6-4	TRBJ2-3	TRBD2	CASSDGGGGADTQYF	TGTGCCAGCAGTGACGGCGGCGGGGGGGCGGATACGCAGTATTTT